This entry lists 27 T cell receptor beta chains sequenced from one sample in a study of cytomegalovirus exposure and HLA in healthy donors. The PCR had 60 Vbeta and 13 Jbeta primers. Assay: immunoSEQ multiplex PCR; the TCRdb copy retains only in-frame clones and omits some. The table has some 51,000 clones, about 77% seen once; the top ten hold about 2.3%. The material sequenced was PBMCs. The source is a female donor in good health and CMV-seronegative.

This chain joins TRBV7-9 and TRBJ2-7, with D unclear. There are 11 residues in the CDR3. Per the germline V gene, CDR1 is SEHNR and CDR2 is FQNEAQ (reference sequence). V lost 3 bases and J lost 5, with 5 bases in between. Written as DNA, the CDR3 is TGTGCCAGCAGCTTTGGGCACGAGCAGTACTTC. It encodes CASSFGHEQYF.

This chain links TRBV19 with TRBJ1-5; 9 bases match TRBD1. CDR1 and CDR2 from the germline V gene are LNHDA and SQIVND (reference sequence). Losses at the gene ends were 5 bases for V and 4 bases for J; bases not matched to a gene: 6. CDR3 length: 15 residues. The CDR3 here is CASSGQGFGNQPQHF. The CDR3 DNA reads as TGTGCCAGTAGTGGACAGGGGTTCGGAAATCAGCCCCAGCATTTT.

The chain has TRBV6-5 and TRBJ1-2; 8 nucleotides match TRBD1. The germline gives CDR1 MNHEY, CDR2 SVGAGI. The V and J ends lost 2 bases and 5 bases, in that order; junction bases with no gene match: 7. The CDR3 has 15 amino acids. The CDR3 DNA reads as TGTGCCAGCAGTTACGGGACAGGAGTTGGGTATGGCTACACCTTC. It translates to CASSYGTGVGYGYTF.

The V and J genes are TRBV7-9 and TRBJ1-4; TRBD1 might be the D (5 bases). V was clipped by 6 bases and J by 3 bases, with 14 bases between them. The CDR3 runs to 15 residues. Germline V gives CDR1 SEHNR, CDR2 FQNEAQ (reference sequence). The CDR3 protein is CASSRRGGANEKLFF. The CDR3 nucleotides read TGTGCCAGCAGTCGTCGGGGGGGTGCTAATGAAAAACTGTTTTTT.

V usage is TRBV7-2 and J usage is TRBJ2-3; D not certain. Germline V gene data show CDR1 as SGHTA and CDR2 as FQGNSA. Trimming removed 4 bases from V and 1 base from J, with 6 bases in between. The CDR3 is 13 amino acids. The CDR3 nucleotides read TGTGCCAGCAGCTACGGAGGCACAGATACGCAGTATTTT. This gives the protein CASSYGGTDTQYF. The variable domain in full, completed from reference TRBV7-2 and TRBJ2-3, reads GAGVSQSPSNKVTEKGKDVELRCDPISGHTALYWYRQSLGQGLEFLIYFQGNSAPDKSGLPSDRFSAERTGGSVSTLTIQRTQQEDSAVYLCASSYGGTDTQYFGPGTRLTVL.

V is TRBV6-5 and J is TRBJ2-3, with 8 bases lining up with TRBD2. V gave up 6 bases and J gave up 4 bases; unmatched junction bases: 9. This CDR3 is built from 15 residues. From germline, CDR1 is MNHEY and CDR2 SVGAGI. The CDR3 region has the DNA TGTGCCAGCAGGCTCACGGGACTAGAGGCAGATACGCAGTATTTT. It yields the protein CASRLTGLEADTQYF.

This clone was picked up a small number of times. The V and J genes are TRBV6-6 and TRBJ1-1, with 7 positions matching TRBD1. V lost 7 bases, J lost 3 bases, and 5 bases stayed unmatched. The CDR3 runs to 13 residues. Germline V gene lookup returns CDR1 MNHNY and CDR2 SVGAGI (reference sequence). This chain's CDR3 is CASKGGADTEAFF. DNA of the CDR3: TGTGCCAGCAAAGGGGGCGCCGACACTGAAGCTTTCTTT.

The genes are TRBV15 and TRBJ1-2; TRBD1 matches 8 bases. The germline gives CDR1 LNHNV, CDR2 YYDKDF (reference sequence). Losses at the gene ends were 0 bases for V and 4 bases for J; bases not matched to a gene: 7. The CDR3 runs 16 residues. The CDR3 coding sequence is TGTGCCACCAGCAGAGATCCCGGGACAGGATCCTATGGCTACACCTTC. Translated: CATSRDPGTGSYGYTF. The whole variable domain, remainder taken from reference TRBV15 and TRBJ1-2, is DAMVIQNPRYQVTQFGKPVTLSCSQTLNHNVMYWYQQKSSQAPKLLFHYYDKDFNNEADTPDNFQSRRPNTSFCFLDIRSPGLGDTAMYLCATSRDPGTGSYGYTFGSGTRLTVV.

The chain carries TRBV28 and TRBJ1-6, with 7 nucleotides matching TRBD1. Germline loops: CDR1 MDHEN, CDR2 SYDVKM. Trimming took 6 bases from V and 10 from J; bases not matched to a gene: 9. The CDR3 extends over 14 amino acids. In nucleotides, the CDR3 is TGTGCCAGCAGCCTTGGAGGGGGCCGCTCACCCCTCCACTTT. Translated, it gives CASSLGGGRSPLHF.

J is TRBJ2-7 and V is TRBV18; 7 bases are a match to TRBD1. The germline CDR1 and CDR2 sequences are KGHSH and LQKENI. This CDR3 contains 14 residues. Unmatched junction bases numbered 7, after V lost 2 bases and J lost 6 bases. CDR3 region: CASSPATGVGEQYF. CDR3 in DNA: TGTGCCAGCTCACCAGCTACAGGGGTCGGCGAGCAGTACTTC.

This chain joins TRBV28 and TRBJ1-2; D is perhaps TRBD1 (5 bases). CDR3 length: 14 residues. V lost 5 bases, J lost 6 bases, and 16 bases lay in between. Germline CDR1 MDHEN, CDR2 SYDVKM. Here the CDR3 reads CASSLVARAHGYTF. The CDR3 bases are TGTGCCAGCAGTCTGGTCGCCAGGGCCCATGGCTACACCTTC.

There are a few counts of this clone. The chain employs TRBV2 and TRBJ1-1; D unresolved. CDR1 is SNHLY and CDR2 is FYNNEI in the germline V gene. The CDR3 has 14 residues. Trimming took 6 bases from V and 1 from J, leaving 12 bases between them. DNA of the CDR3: TGTGCCAGCAGCGCACCGACTGGGAACACTGAAGCTTTCTTT. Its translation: CASSAPTGNTEAFF.

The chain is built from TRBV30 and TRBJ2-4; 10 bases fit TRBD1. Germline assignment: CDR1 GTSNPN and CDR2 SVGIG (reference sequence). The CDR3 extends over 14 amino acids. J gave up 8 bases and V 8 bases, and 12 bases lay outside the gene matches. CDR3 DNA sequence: TGTGCCGGTGGGACAGGGGTTTCGATGGACATTCAGTACTTC. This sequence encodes CAGGTGVSMDIQYF.

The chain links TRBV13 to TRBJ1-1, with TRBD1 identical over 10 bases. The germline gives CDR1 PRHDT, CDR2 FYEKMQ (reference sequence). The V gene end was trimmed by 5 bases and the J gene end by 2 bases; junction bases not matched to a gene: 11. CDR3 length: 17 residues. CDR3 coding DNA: TGTGCCAGCAGCACTAGACAGGGGGCCGTTGGAAACACTGAAGCTTTCTTT. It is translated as CASSTRQGAVGNTEAFF.

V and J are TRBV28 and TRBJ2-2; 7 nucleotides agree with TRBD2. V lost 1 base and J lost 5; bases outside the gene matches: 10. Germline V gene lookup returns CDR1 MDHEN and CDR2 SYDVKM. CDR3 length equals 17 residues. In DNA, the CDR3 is TGTGCCAGCAGTTTATTGGGACGCGGGAGCGGGACCGGGGAGCTGTTTTTT. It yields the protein CASSLLGRGSGTGELFF.

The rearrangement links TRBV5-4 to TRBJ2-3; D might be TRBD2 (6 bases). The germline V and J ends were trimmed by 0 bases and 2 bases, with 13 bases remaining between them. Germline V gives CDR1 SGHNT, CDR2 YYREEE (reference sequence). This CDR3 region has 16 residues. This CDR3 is CASSLAVVADTDTQYF. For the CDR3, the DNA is TGTGCCAGCAGCTTGGCGGTGGTAGCGGACACAGATACGCAGTATTTT.

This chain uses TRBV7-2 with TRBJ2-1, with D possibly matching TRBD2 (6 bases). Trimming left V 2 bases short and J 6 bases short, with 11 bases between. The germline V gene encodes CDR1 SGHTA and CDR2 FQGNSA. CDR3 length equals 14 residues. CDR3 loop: CASSLNSGGNEQFF. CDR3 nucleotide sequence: TGTGCCAGCAGCTTAAACTCCGGGGGCAATGAGCAGTTCTTC.

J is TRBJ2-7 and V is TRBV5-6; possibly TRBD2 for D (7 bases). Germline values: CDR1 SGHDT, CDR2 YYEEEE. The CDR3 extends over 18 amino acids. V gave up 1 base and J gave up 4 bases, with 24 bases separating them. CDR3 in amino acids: CASSLTTGGLADLYEQYF. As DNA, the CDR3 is TGTGCCAGCAGCTTGACGACCGGGGGGCTAGCGGATTTATACGAGCAGTACTTC.

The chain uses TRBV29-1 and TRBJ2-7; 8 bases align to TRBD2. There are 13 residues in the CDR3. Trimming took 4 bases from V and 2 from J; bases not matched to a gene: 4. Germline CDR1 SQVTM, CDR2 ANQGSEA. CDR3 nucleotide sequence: TGCAGCGTTGCGGGGGGGGAAACCTACGAGCAGTACTTC. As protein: CSVAGGETYEQYF.

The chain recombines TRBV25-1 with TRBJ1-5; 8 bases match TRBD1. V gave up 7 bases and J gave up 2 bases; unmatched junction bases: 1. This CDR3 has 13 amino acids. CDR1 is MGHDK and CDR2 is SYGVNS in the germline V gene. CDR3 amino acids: CASMGQGNQPQHF. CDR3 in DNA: TGTGCCAGCATGGGACAGGGCAATCAGCCCCAGCATTTT.

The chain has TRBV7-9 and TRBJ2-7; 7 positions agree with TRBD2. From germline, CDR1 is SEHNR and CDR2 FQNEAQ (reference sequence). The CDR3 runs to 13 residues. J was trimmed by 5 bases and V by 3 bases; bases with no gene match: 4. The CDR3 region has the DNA TGTGCCAGCAGCTTGGGACTACCCAACGAGCAGTACTTC. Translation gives CASSLGLPNEQYF.

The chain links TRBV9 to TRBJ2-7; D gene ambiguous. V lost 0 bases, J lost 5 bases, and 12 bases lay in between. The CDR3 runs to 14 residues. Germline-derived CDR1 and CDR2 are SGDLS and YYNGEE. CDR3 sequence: CASSVVPGSHEQYF. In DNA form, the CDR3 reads TGTGCCAGCAGCGTAGTTCCGGGTTCCCACGAGCAGTACTTC. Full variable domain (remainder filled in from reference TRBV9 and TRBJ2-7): DSGVTQTPKHLITATGQRVTLRCSPRSGDLSVYWYQQSLDQGLQFLIQYYNGEERAKGNILERFSAQQFPDLHSELNLSSLELGDSALYFCASSVVPGSHEQYFGPGTRLTVT.

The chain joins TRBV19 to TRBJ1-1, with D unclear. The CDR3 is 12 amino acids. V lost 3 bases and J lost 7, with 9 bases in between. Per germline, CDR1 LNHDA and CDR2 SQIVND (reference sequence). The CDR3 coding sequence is TGTGCCAGTAGTATGGCCAGATTTGAAGCTTTCTTT. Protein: CASSMARFEAFF.

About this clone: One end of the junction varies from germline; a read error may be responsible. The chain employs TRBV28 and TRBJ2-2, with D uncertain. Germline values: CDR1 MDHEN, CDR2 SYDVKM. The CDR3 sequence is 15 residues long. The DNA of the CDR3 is TGTGCCAGCAGTTCGACATGGAAGAACGCCGGGGAGCTGTTTTTT. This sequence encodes CASSSTWKNAGELFF.

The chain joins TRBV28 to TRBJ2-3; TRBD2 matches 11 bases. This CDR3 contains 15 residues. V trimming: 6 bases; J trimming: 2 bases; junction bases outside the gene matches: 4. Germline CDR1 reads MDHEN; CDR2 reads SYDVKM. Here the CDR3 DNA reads TGTGCCAGCAGAACTAGCGGGGGAAACACAGATACGCAGTATTTT. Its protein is CASRTSGGNTDTQYF.

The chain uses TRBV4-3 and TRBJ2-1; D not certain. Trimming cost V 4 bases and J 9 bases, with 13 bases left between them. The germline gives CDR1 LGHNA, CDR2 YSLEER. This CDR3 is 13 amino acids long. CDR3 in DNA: TGCGCCAGCAGCCCTCTTGTAACTGGTGAGCAGTTCTTC. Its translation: CASSPLVTGEQFF.

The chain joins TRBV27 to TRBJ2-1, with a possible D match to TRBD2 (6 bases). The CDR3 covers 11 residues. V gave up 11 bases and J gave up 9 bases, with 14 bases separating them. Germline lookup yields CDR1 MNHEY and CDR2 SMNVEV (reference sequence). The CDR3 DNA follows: TGTGCCGCCTCCGCGGGAACTGAGCAGTTCTTC. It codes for CAASAGTEQFF.